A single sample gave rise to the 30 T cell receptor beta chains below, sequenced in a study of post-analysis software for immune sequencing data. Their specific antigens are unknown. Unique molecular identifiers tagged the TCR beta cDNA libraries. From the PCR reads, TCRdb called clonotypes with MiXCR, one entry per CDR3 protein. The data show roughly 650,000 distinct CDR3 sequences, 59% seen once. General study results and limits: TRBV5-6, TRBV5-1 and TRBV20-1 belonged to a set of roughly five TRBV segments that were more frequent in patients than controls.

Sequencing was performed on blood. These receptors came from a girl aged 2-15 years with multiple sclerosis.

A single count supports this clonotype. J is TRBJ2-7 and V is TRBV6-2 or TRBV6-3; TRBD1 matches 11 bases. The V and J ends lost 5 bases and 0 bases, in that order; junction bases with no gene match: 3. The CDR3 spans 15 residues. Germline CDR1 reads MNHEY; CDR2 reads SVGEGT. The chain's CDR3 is CASSRDRGVSYEQYF. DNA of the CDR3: TGTGCCAGCAGTCGGGACAGGGGGGTCTCCTACGAGCAGTACTTC.

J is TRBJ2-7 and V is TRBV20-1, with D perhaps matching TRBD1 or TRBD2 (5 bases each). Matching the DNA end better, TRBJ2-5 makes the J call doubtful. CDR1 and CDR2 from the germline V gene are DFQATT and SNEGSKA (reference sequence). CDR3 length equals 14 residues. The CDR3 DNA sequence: TGCAGTGCTCGCCCAGAGGGGATCGTGGAGACCCAGTACTTC. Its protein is CSARPEGIVETQYF.

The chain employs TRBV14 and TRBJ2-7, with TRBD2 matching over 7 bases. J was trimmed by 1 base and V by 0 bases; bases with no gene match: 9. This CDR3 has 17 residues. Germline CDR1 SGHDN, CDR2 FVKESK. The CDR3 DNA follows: TGTGCCAGCAGCCAAGAGTTGGGGGGGTCCCTTTCCTACGAGCAGTACTTC. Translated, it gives CASSQELGGSLSYEQYF.

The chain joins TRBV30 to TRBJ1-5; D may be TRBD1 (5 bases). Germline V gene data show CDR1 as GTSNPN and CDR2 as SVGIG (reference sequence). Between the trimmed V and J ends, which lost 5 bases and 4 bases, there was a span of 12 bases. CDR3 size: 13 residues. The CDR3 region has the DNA TGTGCCTGGGGATTAGGGGAAAATCAGCCCCAGCATTTT. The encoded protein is CAWGLGENQPQHF. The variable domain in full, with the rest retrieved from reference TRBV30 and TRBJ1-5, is SQTIHQWPATLVQPVGSPLSLECTVEGTSNPNLYWYRQAAGRGLQLLFYSVGIGQISSEVPQNLSASRPQDRQFILSSKKLLLSDSGFYLCAWGLGENQPQHFGDGTRLSIL.

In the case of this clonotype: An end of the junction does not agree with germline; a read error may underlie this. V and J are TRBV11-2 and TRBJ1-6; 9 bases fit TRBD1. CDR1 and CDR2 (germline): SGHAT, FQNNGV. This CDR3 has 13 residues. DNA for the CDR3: TGTGCCAGCCAGGGACAGGGTAATTCACTCCTCCACTTT. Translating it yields CASQGQGNSLLHF.

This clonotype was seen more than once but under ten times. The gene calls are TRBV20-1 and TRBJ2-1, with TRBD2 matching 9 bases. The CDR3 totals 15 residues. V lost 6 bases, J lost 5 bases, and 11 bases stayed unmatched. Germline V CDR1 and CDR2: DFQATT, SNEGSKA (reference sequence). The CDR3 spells CSAPLLAGTDNEQFF. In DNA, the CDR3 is TGCAGTGCACCTCTACTAGCGGGTACAGACAATGAGCAGTTCTTC.

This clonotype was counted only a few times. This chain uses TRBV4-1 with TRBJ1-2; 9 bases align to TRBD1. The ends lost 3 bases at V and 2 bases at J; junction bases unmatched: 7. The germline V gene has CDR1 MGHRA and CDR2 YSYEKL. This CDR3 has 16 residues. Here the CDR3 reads CASSQVPGQGNYGYTF. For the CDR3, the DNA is TGCGCCAGCAGCCAGGTCCCGGGACAGGGAAACTATGGCTACACCTTC.

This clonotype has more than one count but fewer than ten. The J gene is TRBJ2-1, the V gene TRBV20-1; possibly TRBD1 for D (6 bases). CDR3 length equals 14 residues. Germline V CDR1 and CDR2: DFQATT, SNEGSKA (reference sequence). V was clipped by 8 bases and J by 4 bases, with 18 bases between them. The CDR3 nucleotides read TGCAGTCTCCTCGGGACACGGGGATACAATGAGCAGTTCTTC. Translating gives CSLLGTRGYNEQFF.

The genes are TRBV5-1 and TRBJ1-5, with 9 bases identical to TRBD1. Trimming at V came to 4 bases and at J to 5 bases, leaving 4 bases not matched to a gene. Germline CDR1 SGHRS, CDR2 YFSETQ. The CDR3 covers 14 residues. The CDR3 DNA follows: TGCGCCAGCAGCGGGGGACAGGGAGATCAGCCCCAGCATTTT. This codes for CASSGGQGDQPQHF. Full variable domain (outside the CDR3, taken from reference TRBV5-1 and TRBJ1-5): KAGVTQTPRYLIKTRGQQVTLSCSPISGHRSVSWYQQTPGQGLQFLFEYFSETQRNKGNFPGRFSGRQFSNSRSEMNVSTLELGDSALYLCASSGGQGDQPQHFGDGTRLSIL.

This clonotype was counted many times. This CDR3 reads CAISERGLAGETQYF. In nucleotides, the CDR3 is TGTGCCATCAGTGAGAGGGGACTAGCGGGAGAGACCCAGTACTTC. The chain links TRBV10-3 to TRBJ2-5; 12 bases are shared with TRBD2. The CDR3 sequence is 15 residues long. The V and J ends lost 2 bases and 4 bases, in that order; junction bases with no gene match: 2. The germline V gene encodes CDR1 ENHRY and CDR2 SYGVKD.

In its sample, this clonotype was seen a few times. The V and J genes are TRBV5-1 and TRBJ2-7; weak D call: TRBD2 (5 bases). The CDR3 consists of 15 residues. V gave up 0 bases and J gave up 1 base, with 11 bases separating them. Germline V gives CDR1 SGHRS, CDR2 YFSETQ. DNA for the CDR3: TGCGCCAGCAGCTTGGGTCTGGGAGCTTCCTACGAGCAGTACTTC. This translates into CASSLGLGASYEQYF.

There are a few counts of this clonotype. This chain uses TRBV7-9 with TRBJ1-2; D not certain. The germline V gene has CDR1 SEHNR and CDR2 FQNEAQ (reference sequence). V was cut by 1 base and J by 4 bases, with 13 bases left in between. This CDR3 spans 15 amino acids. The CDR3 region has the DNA TGTGCCAGCAGCTTAGGCGGGGATCCCTTCTATGGCTACACCTTC. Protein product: CASSLGGDPFYGYTF.

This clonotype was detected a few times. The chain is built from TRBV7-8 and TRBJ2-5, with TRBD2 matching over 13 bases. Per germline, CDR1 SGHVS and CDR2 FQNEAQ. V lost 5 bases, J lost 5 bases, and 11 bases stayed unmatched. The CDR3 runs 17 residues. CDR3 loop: CASSTHRTSGSLETQYF. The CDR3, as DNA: TGTGCCAGCAGCACTCACAGGACTAGCGGGAGCTTGGAGACCCAGTACTTC. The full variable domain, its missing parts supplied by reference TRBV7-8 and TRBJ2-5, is GAGVSQSPRYKVAKRGQDVALRCDPISGHVSLFWYQQALGQGPEFLTYFQNEAQLDKSGLPSDRFFAERPEGSVSTLKIQRTQQEDSAVYLCASSTHRTSGSLETQYFGPGTRLLVL.

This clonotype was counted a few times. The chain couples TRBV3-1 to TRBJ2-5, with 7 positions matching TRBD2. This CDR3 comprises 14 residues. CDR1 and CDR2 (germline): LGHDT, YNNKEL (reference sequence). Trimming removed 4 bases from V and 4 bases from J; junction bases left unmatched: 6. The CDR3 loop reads CASSPGLGRETQYF. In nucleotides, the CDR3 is TGTGCCAGCAGCCCTGGACTAGGCCGAGAGACCCAGTACTTC.

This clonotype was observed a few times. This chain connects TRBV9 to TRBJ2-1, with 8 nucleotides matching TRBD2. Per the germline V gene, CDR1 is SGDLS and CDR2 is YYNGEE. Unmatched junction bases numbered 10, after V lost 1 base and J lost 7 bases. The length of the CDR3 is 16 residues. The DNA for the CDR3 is TGTGCCAGCAGCGTACAAGCAGCGGGAGTGAAGAATGAGCAGTTCTTC. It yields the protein CASSVQAAGVKNEQFF.

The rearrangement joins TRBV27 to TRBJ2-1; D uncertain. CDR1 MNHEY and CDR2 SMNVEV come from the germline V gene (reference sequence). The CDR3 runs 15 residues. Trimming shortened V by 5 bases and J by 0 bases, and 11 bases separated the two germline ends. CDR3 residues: CASSARVASYNEQFF. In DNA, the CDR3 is TGTGCCAGCAGTGCTCGGGTAGCCTCCTACAATGAGCAGTTCTTC.

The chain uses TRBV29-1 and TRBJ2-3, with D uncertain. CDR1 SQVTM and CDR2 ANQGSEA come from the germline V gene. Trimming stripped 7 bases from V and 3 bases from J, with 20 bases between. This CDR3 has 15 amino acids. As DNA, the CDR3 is TGCAGCGGTACACTCGAGCTAGATGGTACAGATACGCAGTATTTT. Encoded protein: CSGTLELDGTDTQYF.

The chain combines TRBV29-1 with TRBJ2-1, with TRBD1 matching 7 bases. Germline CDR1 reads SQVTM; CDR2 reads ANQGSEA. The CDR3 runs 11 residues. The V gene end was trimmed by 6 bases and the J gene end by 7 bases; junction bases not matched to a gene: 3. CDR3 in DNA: TGCAGCGTAGGACAGGAGAATGAGCAGTTCTTC. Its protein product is CSVGQENEQFF.

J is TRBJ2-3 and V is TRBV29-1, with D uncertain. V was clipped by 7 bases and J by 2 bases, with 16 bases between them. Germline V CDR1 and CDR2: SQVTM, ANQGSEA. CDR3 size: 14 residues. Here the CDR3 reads CSAGPNSNTDTQYF. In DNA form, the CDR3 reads TGCAGCGCCGGGCCCAACAGCAACACAGATACGCAGTATTTT.

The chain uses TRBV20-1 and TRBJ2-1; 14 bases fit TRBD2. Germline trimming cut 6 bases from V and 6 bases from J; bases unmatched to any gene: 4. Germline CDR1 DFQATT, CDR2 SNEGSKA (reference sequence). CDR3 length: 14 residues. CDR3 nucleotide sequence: TGCAGTGCCCGGACTAGCGGGAGGCCCAATGAGCAGTTCTTC. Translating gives CSARTSGRPNEQFF.

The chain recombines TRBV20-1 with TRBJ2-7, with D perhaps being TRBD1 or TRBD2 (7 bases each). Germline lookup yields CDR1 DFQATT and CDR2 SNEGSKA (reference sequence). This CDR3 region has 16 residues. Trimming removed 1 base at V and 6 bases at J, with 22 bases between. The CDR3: CSARVHGGGGASEQYF. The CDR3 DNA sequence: TGCAGTGCTAGAGTCCACGGGGGAGGGGGCGCGTCCGAGCAGTACTTC.

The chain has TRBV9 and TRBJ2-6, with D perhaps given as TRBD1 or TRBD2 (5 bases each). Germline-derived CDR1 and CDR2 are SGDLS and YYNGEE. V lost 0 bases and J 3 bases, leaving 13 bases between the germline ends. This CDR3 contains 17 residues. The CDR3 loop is CASSVDPGSSGANVLTF. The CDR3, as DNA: TGTGCCAGCAGCGTAGACCCAGGGAGTAGTGGGGCCAACGTCCTGACTTTC.

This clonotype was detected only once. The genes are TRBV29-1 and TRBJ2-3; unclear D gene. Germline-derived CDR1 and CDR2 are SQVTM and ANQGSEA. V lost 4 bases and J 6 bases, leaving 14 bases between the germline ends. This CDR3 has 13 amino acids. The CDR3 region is CSVAGKSSDTQYF. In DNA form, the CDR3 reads TGCAGCGTTGCTGGAAAGAGTTCTGATACGCAGTATTTT.

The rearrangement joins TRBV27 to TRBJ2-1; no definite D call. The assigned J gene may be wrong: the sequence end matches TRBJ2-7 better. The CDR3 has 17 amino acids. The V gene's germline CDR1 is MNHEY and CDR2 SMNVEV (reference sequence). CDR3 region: CASSSTPIGWGGDEQYF. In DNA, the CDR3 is TGTGCCAGCAGTTCGACGCCCATAGGGTGGGGTGGCGACGAGCAGTACTTC.

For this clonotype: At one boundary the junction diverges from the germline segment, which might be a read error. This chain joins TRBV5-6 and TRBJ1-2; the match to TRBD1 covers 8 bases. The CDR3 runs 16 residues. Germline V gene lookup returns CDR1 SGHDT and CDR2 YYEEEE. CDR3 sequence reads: CAGSEIPQGAIYGYTF. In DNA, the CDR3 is TGTGCCGGCAGCGAGATCCCTCAGGGGGCAATCTATGGCTACACCTTC.

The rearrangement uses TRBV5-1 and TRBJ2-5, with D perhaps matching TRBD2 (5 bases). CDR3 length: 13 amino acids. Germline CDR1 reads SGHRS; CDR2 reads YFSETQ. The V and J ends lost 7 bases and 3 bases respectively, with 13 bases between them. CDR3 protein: CASRPGFEETQYF. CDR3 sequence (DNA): TGCGCCAGCCGACCGGGATTCGAAGAGACCCAGTACTTC.

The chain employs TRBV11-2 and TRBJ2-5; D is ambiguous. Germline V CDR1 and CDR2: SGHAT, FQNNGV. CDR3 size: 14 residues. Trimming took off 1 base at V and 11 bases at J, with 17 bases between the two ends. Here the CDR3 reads CASSLGGGRHEQYF. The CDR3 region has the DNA TGTGCCAGCAGCTTAGGAGGCGGCCGGCATGAGCAGTACTTC. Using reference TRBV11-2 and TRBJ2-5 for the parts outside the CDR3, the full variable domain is EAGVAQSPRYKIIEKRQSVAFWCNPISGHATLYWYQQILGQGPKLLIQFQNNGVVDDSQLPKDRFSAERLKGVDSTLKIQPAKLEDSAVYLCASSLGGGRHEQYFGPGTRLLVL.

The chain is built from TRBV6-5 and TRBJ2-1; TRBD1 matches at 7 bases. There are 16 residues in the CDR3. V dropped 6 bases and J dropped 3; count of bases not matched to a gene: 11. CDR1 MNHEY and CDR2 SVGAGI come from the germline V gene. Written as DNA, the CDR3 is TGTGCCAGCAGCCCCTCGACAGGGTCCCTCTACAATGAGCAGTTCTTC. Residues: CASSPSTGSLYNEQFF.

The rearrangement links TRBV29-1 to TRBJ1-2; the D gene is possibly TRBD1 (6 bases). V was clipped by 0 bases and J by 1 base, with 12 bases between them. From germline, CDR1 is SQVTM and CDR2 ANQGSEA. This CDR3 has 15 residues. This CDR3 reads CSVEEPAGDNYGYTF. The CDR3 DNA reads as TGCAGCGTTGAAGAGCCGGCAGGGGATAACTATGGCTACACCTTC.

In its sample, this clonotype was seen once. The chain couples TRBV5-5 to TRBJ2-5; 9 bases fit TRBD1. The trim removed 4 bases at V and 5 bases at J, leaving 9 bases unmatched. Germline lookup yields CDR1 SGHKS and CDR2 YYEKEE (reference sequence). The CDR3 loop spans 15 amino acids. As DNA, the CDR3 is TGTGCCAGCAGCCGCGGGGACAGGGAGTGGGAGACCCAGTACTTC. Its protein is CASSRGDREWETQYF.